One and the same sample provided the 7 T cell receptor beta chains below, sequenced in a study of a mutant IDH1 vaccine in newly diagnosed glioma. Assay: immunoSEQ multiplex PCR; the TCRdb copy retains only in-frame clones and omits some. This sample has around 24,000 clones; roughly 93% occur once, and the top ten carry around 1.2%. Time point: baseline, week 1 (first vaccination visit). Noted treatment: pre-vaccination baseline after standard-of-care therapy. The sequencing used PBMCs, collected from a glioma patient treated with radiotherapy, temozolomide or both. The receptors shown here come from a man aged 40-49 years with glioma.

The rearrangement uses TRBV7-9 and TRBJ2-3; tentative D call: TRBD2 (7 bases). Deletions cut 3 bases from V and 2 bases from J, with 12 bases between. Germline-derived CDR1 and CDR2 are SEHNR and FQNEAQ (reference sequence). This CDR3 contains 15 residues. The CDR3 DNA sequence: TGTGCCAGCAGCTTCGGGGGGCGGGACACAGATACGCAGTATTTT. It codes for CASSFGGRDTDTQYF. Full variable domain (outside the CDR3, taken from reference TRBV7-9 and TRBJ2-3): DTGVSQNPRHKITKRGQNVTFRCDPISEHNRLYWYRQTLGQGPEFLTYFQNEAQLEKSRLLSDRFSAERPKGSFSTLEIQRTEQGDSAMYLCASSFGGRDTDTQYFGPGTRLTVL.

The chain is built from TRBV23-1 and TRBJ1-4; the D is unclear. TRBV23-1 is an open reading frame whose function is uncertain. The CDR3 runs 15 residues. The V and J ends lost 1 base and 8 bases respectively, with 14 bases between them. Here the CDR3 reads CASSQLSGRREKLFF. The CDR3 nucleotides are TGCGCCAGCAGTCAATTGTCCGGGCGGCGGGAAAAACTGTTTTTT.

The rearrangement uses TRBV7-2 and TRBJ2-1; a weak D match, TRBD2 (5 bases). This CDR3 is built from 14 residues. The V end lost 5 bases, the J end lost 6 bases, and 14 bases lay between the germline ends. CDR1 and CDR2 (germline): SGHTA, FQGNSA. In DNA, the CDR3 is TGTGCCAGCAGCAGGGTAGCCGGGATCAATGAGCAGTTCTTC. The encoded protein is CASSRVAGINEQFF.

This sequence joins TRBV21-1 and TRBJ2-2; TRBD1 is the table's D call, not checked against the DNA. TRBV21-1 is given as a pseudogene. This CDR3 comprises 16 residues. The CDR3 loop is CASSLTTHDRSGELFF. The CDR3 DNA is TGTGCCAGCAGCCTGACAACGCATGATAGATCCGGGGAGCTGTTTTTT.

The chain recombines TRBV7-9 with TRBJ2-1; the match to TRBD2 covers 8 bases. The CDR3 extends over 16 amino acids. V gave up 4 bases and J gave up 2 bases; unmatched junction bases: 7. From germline, CDR1 is SEHNR and CDR2 FQNEAQ (reference sequence). CDR3 amino acids: CASSSLLAAAYNEQFF. The CDR3 nucleotides read TGTGCCAGCAGCTCCCTACTAGCGGCAGCCTACAATGAGCAGTTCTTC.

The chain couples TRBV7-9 to TRBJ1-6; 8 bases align to TRBD1. The CDR3 is made up of 16 amino acids. In germline, CDR1 is SEHNR, CDR2 FQNEAQ (reference sequence). With V trimmed by 4 bases and J by 7 bases, 9 bases remained unmatched. The CDR3 region has the DNA TGTGCCAGCAGCTCTCGACCACAGGGGGTCAATTCACCCCTCCACTTT. Its translation is CASSSRPQGVNSPLHF.

V and J are TRBV2 and TRBJ2-6; D unresolved. The CDR3 contains 14 residues. Trimming cost V 3 bases and J 0 bases, with 3 bases left between them. Germline assignment: CDR1 SNHLY and CDR2 FYNNEI. The CDR3 DNA reads TGTGCCAGCAGTGAGGCCTCTGGGGCCAACGTCCTGACTTTC. It specifies CASSEASGANVLTF.